What follows describes a single T cell receptor (beta chain). The sample originates from a study of shared clonotypes between healthy human individuals. The repertoire was sequenced with immunoSEQ multiplex PCR; TCRdb's copy has only in-frame clones and lacks some. The sample holds roughly 1 million clones, about 75% seen once. The CDR3 has 15 residues. The ends were cut back, 6 bases at V and 6 bases at J, with 19 bases in the middle. Per germline, CDR1 SNHLY and CDR2 FYNNEI. The chain employs TRBV2 and TRBJ2-3; D is ambiguous. This receptor was taken from a young man in good health. The sequenced material came from memory CD4+ T cells sorted from blood. The sample's subset: CD45RA-negative fraction. The CDR3 loop is CASSQATPRLDTQYF. In nucleotides, the CDR3 is TGTGCCAGCAGCCAGGCGACACCTAGGCTGGATACGCAGTATTTT.